This TCR beta chain stems from a study of T cell repertoires in cytomegalovirus infection. TCRdb re-called the reads through MiXCR, storing one row per CDR3 protein. Of some 940,000 distinct CDR3 sequences listed, roughly 30% were seen once; the top ten hold more than 12%. The V gene's germline CDR1 is LGHNA and CDR2 YNFKEQ. CDR3 size: 15 residues. About this clonotype itself: Its antigen is unidentified. One end of the junction varies from germline; a read error may be responsible.

This receptor was obtained from a human donor in good health (CMV status not recorded). Some clones in this sample may be carry-over from other donors' samples. The material was cultured CD8+ T cells from PBMCs, obtained from culture after CMV antigen stimulation. The chain has TRBV4-2 and TRBJ2-1; unclear D gene. CDR3 region: CASSQTPGPQNVQFF. The DNA of the CDR3 is TGTGCCAGCAGCCAAACCCCCGGACCCCAGAATGTGCAGTTCTTC.